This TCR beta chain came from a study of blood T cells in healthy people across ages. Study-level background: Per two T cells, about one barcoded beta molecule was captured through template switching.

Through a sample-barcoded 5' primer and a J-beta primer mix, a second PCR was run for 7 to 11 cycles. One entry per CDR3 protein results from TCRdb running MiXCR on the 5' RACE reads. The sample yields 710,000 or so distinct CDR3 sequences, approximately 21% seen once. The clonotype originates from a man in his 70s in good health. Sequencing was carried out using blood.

This chain's CDR3 is CASTYSTGLGGELFF. In DNA form, the CDR3 reads TGTGCCAGCACCTATTCGACAGGGCTTGGCGGGGAGCTGTTTTTT. The chain combines TRBV12-3 or TRBV12-4 with TRBJ2-2, with 7 bases aligning to TRBD1. With 7 bases clipped from V and 7 bases from J, the junction kept 12 bases outside the gene matches. This CDR3 is built from 15 residues.